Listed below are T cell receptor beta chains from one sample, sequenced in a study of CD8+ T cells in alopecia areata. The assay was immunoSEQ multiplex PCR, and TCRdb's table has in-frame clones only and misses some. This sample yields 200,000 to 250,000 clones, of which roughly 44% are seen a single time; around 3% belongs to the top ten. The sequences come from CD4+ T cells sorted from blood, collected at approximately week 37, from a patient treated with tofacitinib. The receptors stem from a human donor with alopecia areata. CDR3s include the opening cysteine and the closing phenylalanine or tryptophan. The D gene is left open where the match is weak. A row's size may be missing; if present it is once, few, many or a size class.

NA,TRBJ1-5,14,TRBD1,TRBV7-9,CASSPQGAGQPQHF,TGTGCCAGCAGCCCACAGGGGGCGGGTCAGCCCCAGCATTTT
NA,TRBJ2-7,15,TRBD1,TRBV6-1,CASSSGQGASYEQYF,TGTGCCAGCAGTTCCGGACAGGGGGCGAGTTACGAGCAGTACTTC
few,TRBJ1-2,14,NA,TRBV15,CATSRGEGTVGYTF,TGTGCCACCAGCAGAGGAGAGGGGACGGTAGGCTACACCTTC
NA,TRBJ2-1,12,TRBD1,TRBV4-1,CASSIRGNEQFF,TGCGCCAGCAGCATCAGGGGGAATGAGCAGTTCTTC
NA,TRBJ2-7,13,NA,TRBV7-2,CASSNQGRGEQYF,TGTGCCAGCAGTAACCAGGGTAGGGGGGAGCAGTACTTC
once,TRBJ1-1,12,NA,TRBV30,CAWNDRFTEAFF,TGTGCCTGGAACGATAGGTTCACTGAAGCTTTCTTT
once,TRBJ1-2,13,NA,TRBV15,CATSRGDNYGYTF,TGTGCCACCAGCAGGGGGGATAACTATGGCTACACCTTC
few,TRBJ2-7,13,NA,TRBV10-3,CAISSAETYEQYF,TGTGCCATCAGCTCTGCGGAAACCTACGAGCAGTACTTC
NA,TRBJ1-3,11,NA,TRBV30,CAWTAGNTIYF,TGTGCCTGGACGGCTGGAAACACCATATATTTT
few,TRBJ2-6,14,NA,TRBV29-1,CSVEGDSGANVLTF,TGCAGCGTGGAAGGGGACTCTGGGGCCAACGTCCTGACTTTC
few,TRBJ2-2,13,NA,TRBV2,CASGVVNTGELFF,TGTGCCAGCGGGGTAGTCAACACCGGGGAGCTGTTTTTT
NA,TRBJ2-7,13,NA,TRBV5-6,CASSLLLAYEQYF,TGTGCCAGCAGCTTGCTTCTCGCCTACGAGCAGTACTTC
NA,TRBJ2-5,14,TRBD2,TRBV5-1,CASRPIAGQETQYF,TGCGCCAGCAGGCCTATAGCGGGCCAAGAGACCCAGTACTTC
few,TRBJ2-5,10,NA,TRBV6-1,CASSLATQYF,TGTGCCAGCAGCCTAGCGACCCAGTACTTC
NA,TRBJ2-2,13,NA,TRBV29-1,CSVEVSGTGELFF,TGCAGCGTTGAAGTATCAGGAACCGGGGAGCTGTTTTTT
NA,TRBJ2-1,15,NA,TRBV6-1,CASTKGGTVYNEQFF,TGTGCCAGCACTAAGGGGGGGACAGTCTACAATGAGCAGTTCTTC
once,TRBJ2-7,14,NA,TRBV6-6,CASSYSTVSYEQYF,TGTGCCAGCAGTTACTCGACAGTCTCCTACGAGCAGTACTTC
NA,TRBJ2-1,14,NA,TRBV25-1,CASSDGRARDEQFF,TGTGCCAGCAGTGACGGACGTGCTAGGGATGAGCAGTTCTTC
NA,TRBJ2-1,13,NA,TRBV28,CASSLGGHNEQFF,TGTGCCAGCAGTTTGGGGGGGCACAATGAGCAGTTCTTC
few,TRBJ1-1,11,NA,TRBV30,CAFGLNTEAFF,TGTGCTTTCGGGCTGAACACTGAAGCTTTCTTT
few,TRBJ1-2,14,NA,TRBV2,CASLVSAGVVGYTF,TGTGCCAGCCTCGTTTCTGCAGGGGTCGTTGGCTACACCTTC
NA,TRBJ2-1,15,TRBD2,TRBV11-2,CASSFTSGTYNEQFF,TGTGCCAGCAGCTTTACTAGCGGTACTTACAATGAGCAGTTCTTC
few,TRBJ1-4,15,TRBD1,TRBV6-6,CASSPLGRGSEKLFF,TGTGCCAGCAGTCCCCTGGGCAGGGGGAGTGAAAAACTGTTTTTT
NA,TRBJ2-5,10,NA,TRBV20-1,CSASMQTQYF,TGCAGTGCTAGTATGCAGACCCAGTACTTC
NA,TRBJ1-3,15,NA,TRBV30,CAWSVDLSSGNTIYF,TGTGCCTGGAGTGTGGACTTAAGCTCTGGAAACACCATATATTTT
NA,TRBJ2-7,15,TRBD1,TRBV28,CASSFPTGGQNEQYF,TGTGCCAGCAGTTTCCCGACAGGGGGTCAGAACGAGCAGTACTTC
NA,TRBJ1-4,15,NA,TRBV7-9,CASSPGPDSDEKLFF,TGTGCCAGCAGCCCAGGGCCGGACAGCGATGAAAAACTGTTTTTT
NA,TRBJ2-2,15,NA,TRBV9,CASSVVGGGGGEVFF,TGTGCCAGCAGCGTAGTTGGTGGAGGAGGCGGGGAGGTGTTTTTT
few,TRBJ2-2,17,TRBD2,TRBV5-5,CASSSLTSGSMGGELFF,TGTGCCAGCAGTAGTCTGACTAGCGGGAGTATGGGCGGGGAGCTGTTTTTT
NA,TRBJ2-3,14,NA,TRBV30,CAWSGLIRTDTQYF,TGTGCCTGGAGCGGATTAATACGCACAGATACGCAGTATTTT
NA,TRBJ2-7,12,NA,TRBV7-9,CASSRASYEQYF,TGTGCCAGCAGTCGGGCCTCCTACGAGCAGTACTTC
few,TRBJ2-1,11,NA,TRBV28,CASSRAREQFF,TGTGCCAGCAGCCGGGCAAGGGAGCAGTTCTTC
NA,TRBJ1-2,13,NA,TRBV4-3,CASSQERVGGYTF,TGCGCCAGCAGCCAAGAAAGGGTCGGCGGCTACACCTTC
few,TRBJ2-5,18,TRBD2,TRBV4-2,CASSQSRTRAGGQETQYF,TGTGCCAGCAGCCAATCGCGTACCAGAGCGGGAGGGCAAGAGACCCAGTACTTC
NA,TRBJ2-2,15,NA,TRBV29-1,CSVGGGKGNTGELFF,TGCAGCGTTGGAGGGGGGAAAGGGAACACCGGGGAGCTGTTTTTT
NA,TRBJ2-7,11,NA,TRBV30,CAWSASYEQYF,TGTGCCTGGAGTGCAAGCTACGAGCAGTACTTC
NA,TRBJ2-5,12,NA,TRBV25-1,CASSARQETQYF,TGTGCCAGCAGTGCGCGGCAAGAGACCCAGTACTTC
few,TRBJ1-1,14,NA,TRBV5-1,CASSHKVTATEAFF,TGCGCCAGCAGCCATAAGGTCACAGCCACTGAAGCTTTCTTT
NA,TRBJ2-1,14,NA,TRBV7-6,CASSLVVGHNEQFF,TGTGCCAGCAGCTTAGTTGTAGGGCACAATGAGCAGTTCTTC
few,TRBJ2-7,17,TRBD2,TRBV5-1,CASSLSLGLASPYEQYF,TGCGCCAGCAGCTTGAGTCTGGGACTAGCATCTCCCTACGAGCAGTACTTC
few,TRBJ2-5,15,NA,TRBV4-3,CASSQDHGISRTQYF,TGCGCCAGCAGCCAAGATCACGGGATCTCGAGGACCCAGTACTTC
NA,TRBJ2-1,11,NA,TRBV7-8,CASSLNREQFF,TGTGCCAGCAGCTTAAACAGAGAGCAGTTCTTC
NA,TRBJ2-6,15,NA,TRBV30,CAWSPRLGGANVLTF,TGTGCCTGGAGCCCGAGACTGGGTGGGGCCAACGTCCTGACTTTC
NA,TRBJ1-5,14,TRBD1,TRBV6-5,CASRQRQGIQPQHF,TGTGCCAGCAGACAAAGACAGGGTATTCAGCCCCAGCATTTT
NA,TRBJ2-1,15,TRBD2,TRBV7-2,CASSTLAGARYEQFF,TGTGCCAGCAGCACACTAGCGGGAGCGAGGTATGAGCAGTTCTTC
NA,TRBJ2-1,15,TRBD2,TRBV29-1,CSVPWTSGSYNEQFF,TGCAGCGTTCCCTGGACTAGCGGGAGTTACAATGAGCAGTTCTTC
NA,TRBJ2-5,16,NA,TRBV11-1,CASSPKRLGHLETQYF,TGTGCCAGCAGCCCGAAGAGACTAGGACACTTGGAGACCCAGTACTTC
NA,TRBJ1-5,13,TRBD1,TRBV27,CASRGQDNQPQHF,TGTGCCAGCAGAGGACAGGACAATCAGCCCCAGCATTTT
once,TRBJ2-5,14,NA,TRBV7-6,CASSPQQGQETQYF,TGTGCCAGCAGCCCCCAACAGGGCCAAGAGACCCAGTACTTC
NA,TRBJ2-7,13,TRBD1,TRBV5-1,CASSYDRGGEQYF,TGCGCCAGCAGCTACGACAGGGGAGGCGAGCAGTACTTC
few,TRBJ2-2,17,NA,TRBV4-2,CASSQLTRGAGTGELFF,TGTGCCAGCAGCCAACTAACCCGGGGGGCGGGCACCGGGGAGCTGTTTTTT
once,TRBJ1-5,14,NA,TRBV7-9,CASSFQGDNQPQHF,TGTGCCAGCAGCTTTCAGGGAGATAATCAGCCCCAGCATTTT
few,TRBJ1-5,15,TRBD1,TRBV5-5,CASSLERQGTQPQHF,TGTGCCAGCAGCTTGGAAAGACAGGGGACACAGCCCCAGCATTTT
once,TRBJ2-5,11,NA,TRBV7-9,CASSAKETQYF,TGTGCCAGCAGCGCAAAAGAGACCCAGTACTTC
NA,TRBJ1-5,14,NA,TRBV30,CAWSPGISNQPQHF,TGTGCCTGGAGTCCGGGTATAAGCAATCAGCCCCAGCATTTT
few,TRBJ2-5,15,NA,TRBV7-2,CASSLADSRQETQYF,TGTGCCAGCAGCTTAGCGGACAGCCGACAAGAGACCCAGTACTTC
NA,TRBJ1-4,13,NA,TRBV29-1,CSVKRRFNEKLFF,TGCAGCGTTAAGCGGCGGTTTAATGAAAAACTGTTTTTT
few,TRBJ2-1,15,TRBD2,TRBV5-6,CASSPPGGSYNEQFF,TGTGCCAGCAGCCCACCGGGAGGGAGTTACAATGAGCAGTTCTTC
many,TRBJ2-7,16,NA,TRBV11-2,CASSLPSRSGAYEQYF,TGTGCCAGCAGCTTGCCATCTCGTAGCGGCGCCTACGAGCAGTACTTC